The rows below give T cell receptor beta chains drawn from one sample of a study of vaccination and CD4 T cells after COVID-19. These receptors' antigens are unknown. MiXCR was run by TCRdb on the PCR reads, yielding one entry per CDR3 protein. Counted here are about 20,000 distinct CDR3 sequences, roughly 36% occurring once; the ten biggest clones make up 2.6%. The specimen was CD4+ T cells from blood, cultured in vitro, collected about 7 months after SARS-CoV-2 vaccination. These receptors were taken from a human donor who had recovered from COVID-19. Each CDR3 is given with its conserved first and last residue.

11	TRBJ2-4	TRBV6-2/TRBV6-3	CASSRQNIQYF
14	TRBJ2-1	TRBV20-1	CSARMSGRENEQFF
15	TRBJ2-3	TRBV20-1	CSSRPAGPRTDTQYF
16	TRBJ2-1	TRBV28	CASVVGGSSSYNEQFF
16	TRBJ2-5	TRBV30	CAYHKGASGRTETQYF
17	TRBJ2-5	TRBV7-9	CASSLVALGGARETQYF
12	TRBJ1-1	TRBV28	CASRASYTEAFF
13	TRBJ2-1	TRBV20-1	CSAGSGDYNEQFF
16	TRBJ2-3	TRBV19	CASSLEGLAGTDTQYF
13	TRBJ2-3	TRBV19	CASSTVGGDTQYF
15	TRBJ1-1	TRBV19	CASRDHRTGGTEAFF
14	TRBJ2-5	TRBV20-1	CSATRDRAAGTQYF
11	NA	TRBV18	CASSPIYEQYF
13	TRBJ2-5	TRBV28	CASSFGAVKTQYF
15	TRBJ2-1	TRBV7-3	CASSLLRDSYNEQFF
15	TRBJ1-2	TRBV6-5	CASSFPTVQEYGYTF
16	TRBJ2-6	TRBV6-4	CASSSGPYSGANVLTF
16	TRBJ2-5	TRBV5-8	CASSLGAGGGRETQYF
14	TRBJ2-5	TRBV20-1	CSARDLTSPETQYF
15	TRBJ2-1	TRBV7-3	CASSSGTALYNEQFF
12	TRBJ2-7	TRBV19	CASSRGAYEQYF
14	TRBJ1-6	TRBV6-5	CASSYRGSDSPLHF
16	TRBJ2-3	TRBV6-4	CASSDSTGKFTDTQYF
12	TRBJ2-7	TRBV14	CASSQSAYEQYF
14	TRBJ1-2	TRBV20-1	CSAVRQGVNYGYTF
13	TRBJ1-1	TRBV10-3	CAISPGDSPEAFF
13	TRBJ2-7	TRBV25-1	CASSVPTAYEQYF
13	TRBJ2-1	TRBV27	CASSFGVQNEQFF
14	TRBJ2-1	TRBV7-2	CASSLTRVSGEQFF
14	TRBJ2-4	TRBV20-1	CSRQREITKNIQYF
17	TRBJ2-4	TRBV20-1	CSAIPSRGQLAKNIQYF
14	TRBJ1-1	TRBV6-4	CAREGTELNTEAFF
14	TRBJ2-2	TRBV24-1	CATSGTRGAGELFF
15	TRBJ1-6	TRBV7-8	CASSAKASYNSPLHF
14	TRBJ2-2	TRBV7-3	CASSTHPSTGELFF
15	TRBJ1-2	TRBV24-1	CATSDNDGSNYGYTF
20	TRBJ2-3	TRBV4-1	CASSHTGLAGSTSSTDTQYF
15	TRBJ2-2	TRBV20-1	CSATPWDANTGELFF
15	TRBJ2-5	TRBV20-1	CSAREGGDRWETQYF
17	TRBJ2-3	TRBV10-3	CAISGGLAGSGTDTQYF
19	TRBJ2-2	TRBV7-9	CASRQRERGQGSSTGELFF
10	TRBJ2-5	TRBV20-1	CSASWETQYF
18	TRBJ2-7	TRBV6-1	CASNWRTSGSLQSYEQYF
13	TRBJ2-2	TRBV5-1	CASSLREKGELFF
14	TRBJ1-2	TRBV28	CASSLSGQFRGYTF